This T cell receptor beta chain is drawn from a study of blood T cell repertoires in COVID-19. Study information: Researchers got acute and convalescent COVID-19 samples from the United States, Italy and Spain. Sample material is recorded as cDNA or gDNA derived from T cells, B-cell-depleted T cells, or PBMCs.

The authors' processing: Estimates of nucleated cell counts were drawn from the amplification of reference gene primers. The protocol was immunoSEQ multiplex PCR, while the TCRdb copy is restricted to in-frame clones and leaves out a portion. V and J calls and clone size are copied from that table; D and trimming were computed from the DNA. The sample holds about 180,000 clones, more than 70% seen once. Germline loops: CDR1 SGHNT, CDR2 YYREEE (reference sequence). The CDR3 has 14 residues. Germline trimming cut 3 bases from V and 0 bases from J; bases unmatched to any gene: 2. The chain combines TRBV5-4 with TRBJ1-1, with TRBD1 matching 7 bases. The sequence was obtained from a woman in her thirties with acute or convalescent COVID-19. The sample was peripheral blood. The CDR3: CASSSGQMNTEAFF. CDR3 DNA sequence: TGTGCCAGCAGCTCGGGACAGATGAACACTGAAGCTTTCTTT.